The 29 T cell receptor beta chains listed next were all sequenced from one sample in a study of PD-1 blockade in classical Hodgkin lymphoma. Autologous stem cell transplantation was followed by relapse in every patient, and brentuximab vedotin exposure varied. Libraries were prepared by immunoSEQ multiplex PCR; TCRdb keeps only in-frame clonotypes and omits some of them. This table holds some 21,000 clones, roughly 72% found once. This specimen consisted of peripheral blood mononuclear cells (PBMCs), obtained at baseline. These receptors originate from a human donor with classical Hodgkin lymphoma.

The rearrangement links TRBV6-4 to TRBJ2-3; TRBD2 aligns across 9 bases. Germline V gives CDR1 MRHNA, CDR2 SNTAGT. There are 16 residues in the CDR3. Trimming took 0 bases from V and 2 from J; bases not matched to a gene: 3. The CDR3: CASSDSAGGSTDTQYF. CDR3 sequence (DNA): TGTGCCAGCAGTGACTCTGCGGGGGGGTCCACAGATACGCAGTATTTT.

The J gene is TRBJ1-2, the V gene TRBV6-6; 8 nucleotides align to TRBD1. This CDR3 region has 14 residues. Trimming took 2 bases from V and 7 from J; bases not matched to a gene: 6. Germline V lookup: CDR1 MNHNY, CDR2 SVGAGI (reference sequence). CDR3 bases: TGTGCCAGCAGTTACCAGACAGGGGATCTTGGCTACACCTTC. Residues: CASSYQTGDLGYTF.

The chain combines TRBV10-1 with TRBJ1-1; D uncertain. The CDR3 is made up of 13 amino acids. Germline V gene lookup returns CDR1 WNHNN and CDR2 SYGVQD (reference sequence). V lost 3 bases, J lost 0 bases, and 5 bases lay in between. The CDR3 DNA sequence: TGCGCCAGCAGTGAACGGATGAACACTGAAGCTTTCTTT. Protein: CASSERMNTEAFF.

The chain carries TRBV5-1 and TRBJ2-2, with D perhaps given as TRBD1 or TRBD2 (6 bases each). CDR1 is SGHRS, CDR2 YFSETQ, per germline. The CDR3 contains 15 residues. The ends were cut back, 4 bases at V and 2 bases at J, with 12 bases in the middle. DNA for the CDR3: TGCGCCAGCAGCAAGGGGGGATTCAACACCGGGGAGCTGTTTTTT. Translation gives CASSKGGFNTGELFF.

This clone is a singleton in its sample. J is TRBJ1-3 and V is TRBV28; TRBD1 is a possible D gene (6 bases). CDR1 is MDHEN and CDR2 is SYDVKM in the germline V gene. The CDR3 runs 14 residues. Between the trimmed V and J ends, which lost 6 bases and 0 bases, there was a span of 9 bases. CDR3 protein: CASRTGLSGNTIYF. In DNA, the CDR3 is TGTGCCAGCAGGACAGGCCTCTCTGGAAACACCATATATTTT.

In its sample, this clone ranks as medium-sized. The gene calls are TRBV6-7 and TRBJ2-3; D gene uncertain. TRBV6-7 is an ORF for which the function is uncertain. The V gene lost 7 bases and the J gene lost 1 base, with 9 bases spanning the gap. This CDR3 is built from 13 residues. This chain's CDR3 is CASKKPRTDTQYF. In DNA, the CDR3 is TGTGCCAGCAAAAAGCCTCGCACAGATACGCAGTATTTT.

In its sample, this clone ranks as medium-sized (0.01 to 0.1%). The genes are TRBV29-1 and TRBJ2-5; possible D gene TRBD1, 5 bases. Germline V lookup: CDR1 SQVTM, CDR2 ANQGSEA. This CDR3 region has 13 residues. V lost 7 bases to trimming and J lost 0 bases, with 12 bases between them. The CDR3 protein is CSAGHPYQETQYF. DNA for the CDR3: TGCAGCGCTGGACACCCTTACCAAGAGACCCAGTACTTC.

This chain links TRBV28 with TRBJ2-3; the match to TRBD2 covers 9 bases. The V gene's germline CDR1 is MDHEN and CDR2 SYDVKM. The CDR3 totals 20 residues. V trimming: 5 bases; J trimming: 3 bases; junction bases outside the gene matches: 21. The CDR3 DNA is TGTGCCAGCAGTCTCTCTAGCGGGAAGGACAAGGTTTTAGGTACAGATACGCAGTATTTT. Amino acids: CASSLSSGKDKVLGTDTQYF. Using reference TRBV28 and TRBJ2-3 for the parts outside the CDR3, the full variable domain is DVKVTQSSRYLVKRTGEKVFLECVQDMDHENMFWYRQDPGLGLRLIYFSYDVKMKEKGDIPEGYSVSREKKERFSLILESASTNQTSMYLCASSLSSGKDKVLGTDTQYFGPGTRLTVL.

This chain uses TRBV6-4 with TRBJ2-2, with 10 bases fitting TRBD2. Trimming removed 5 bases from V and 3 bases from J; junction bases left unmatched: 6. In germline, CDR1 is MRHNA, CDR2 SNTAGT. The CDR3 is 16 amino acids. The chain's CDR3 is CASSPLAGEDTGELFF. The CDR3 nucleotides read TGTGCCAGCAGTCCTCTAGCGGGAGAAGACACCGGGGAGCTGTTTTTT.

The chain couples TRBV29-1 to TRBJ2-7; TRBD1 matches at 8 bases. V gave up 6 bases and J gave up 4 bases; unmatched junction bases: 11. The CDR3 is made up of 14 amino acids. The germline V gene encodes CDR1 SQVTM and CDR2 ANQGSEA. The CDR3: CSVKTGTGLYEQYF. The CDR3 DNA reads as TGCAGCGTGAAAACAGGGACAGGTTTATACGAGCAGTACTTC.

The chain recombines TRBV7-8 with TRBJ2-3; D remains ambiguous. Trimming pared 1 base from V and 4 bases from J, leaving 9 bases between. Germline V lookup: CDR1 SGHVS, CDR2 FQNEAQ. The CDR3 covers 14 residues. CDR3 loop: CASSLEIWADTQYF. The CDR3 DNA follows: TGTGCCAGCAGCTTAGAGATATGGGCAGATACGCAGTATTTT.

Points on this clone: Other DNA sequences within the sample encode an identical CDR3. This chain connects TRBV6-5 to TRBJ1-1; no definite D call. Germline loops: CDR1 MNHEY, CDR2 SVGAGI. V lost 0 bases, J lost 0 bases, and 2 bases lay in between. The CDR3 spans 13 residues. The CDR3 DNA is TGTGCCAGCAGTTACTCCGTGAACACTGAAGCTTTCTTT. It is translated as CASSYSVNTEAFF.

Remarks on this clone: Other nucleotide sequences from this sample produce the same CDR3. This sequence joins TRBV7-2 and TRBJ1-2, with 10 bases aligning to TRBD1. V lost 1 base, J lost 4 bases, and 3 bases stayed unmatched. CDR1 and CDR2 from the germline V gene are SGHTA and FQGNSA. The CDR3 covers 15 residues. The CDR3 nucleotides read TGTGCCAGCAGCTTAGGGGACAGGGGCCTCTATGGCTACACCTTC. Translating gives CASSLGDRGLYGYTF. The full variable domain, with the rest looked up from reference TRBV7-2 and TRBJ1-2, is GAGVSQSPSNKVTEKGKDVELRCDPISGHTALYWYRQSLGQGLEFLIYFQGNSAPDKSGLPSDRFSAERTGGSVSTLTIQRTQQEDSAVYLCASSLGDRGLYGYTFGSGTRLTVV.

Remarks on this clone: This specimen includes other DNA sequences encoding the same CDR3. This chain links TRBV28 with TRBJ2-3; 10 nucleotides agree with TRBD1. With V trimmed by 4 bases and J by 5 bases, 6 bases remained unmatched. Germline values: CDR1 MDHEN, CDR2 SYDVKM. This CDR3 has 15 amino acids. For the CDR3, the DNA is TGTGCCAGCAGTTCCCGGGACAGGGGAAGAGATACGCAGTATTTT. The encoded protein is CASSSRDRGRDTQYF.

In its sample, this clone was seen a few times. V gene TRBV11-2 combines with J gene TRBJ1-4; 7 bases are a match to TRBD1. This CDR3 has 16 amino acids. Germline V gene sequence: CDR1 SGHAT, CDR2 FQNNGV. V gave up 1 base and J gave up 10 bases; unmatched junction bases: 12. CDR3 amino acids: CASSLGQASSGGKLFF. The CDR3 bases are TGTGCCAGCAGCTTAGGGCAGGCCTCCTCAGGGGGAAAACTGTTTTTT.

The V gene is TRBV2, the J gene TRBJ1-6, with D possibly TRBD1 on 6 matching bases. CDR3 length equals 17 residues. Germline V gives CDR1 SNHLY, CDR2 FYNNEI. V lost 7 bases and J 0 bases, leaving 16 bases between the germline ends. In nucleotides, the CDR3 is TGTGCCAGCAAGGCCCCAGGGGAAAGCTCCTATAATTCACCCCTCCACTTT. This translates into CASKAPGESSYNSPLHF.

This chain uses TRBV2 with TRBJ1-5; possible D gene TRBD1, 6 bases. Germline V gives CDR1 SNHLY, CDR2 FYNNEI. This CDR3 is 15 amino acids long. Trimming removed 6 bases from V and 0 bases from J, with 12 bases in between. CDR3 protein: CASRKGGASNQPQHF. For the CDR3, the DNA is TGTGCCAGCAGAAAAGGGGGTGCTAGCAATCAGCCCCAGCATTTT. The whole variable domain, filled in from reference TRBV2 and TRBJ1-5, reads EPEVTQTPSHQVTQMGQEVILRCVPISNHLYFYWYRQILGQKVEFLVSFYNNEISEKSEIFDDQFSVERPDGSNFTLKIRSTKLEDSAMYFCASRKGGASNQPQHFGDGTRLSIL.

The rearrangement links TRBV5-6 to TRBJ1-1; TRBD1 is a possible D gene (5 bases). The CDR3 extends over 13 amino acids. The V end was cut by 3 bases, the J end by 0 bases, with 6 bases between. Germline CDR1 reads SGHDT; CDR2 reads YYEEEE. In nucleotides, the CDR3 is TGTGCCAGCAGCTCCAGGGTGAACACTGAAGCTTTCTTT. Translated: CASSSRVNTEAFF.

This clone was observed a handful of times. The chain uses TRBV9 and TRBJ2-5; D remains unclear. The germline V gene encodes CDR1 SGDLS and CDR2 YYNGEE. With 2 bases removed from V and 0 bases from J, the gap between germline ends came to 5 bases. This CDR3 comprises 13 residues. The CDR3 loop reads CASSVANQETQYF. The DNA of the CDR3 is TGTGCCAGCAGCGTGGCAAACCAAGAGACCCAGTACTTC.

This clone came up once. The CDR3 coding sequence is TGTGCCAGCAGTTTTTTCAGGGGAGCCAAAAACATTCAGTACTTC. It translates to CASSFFRGAKNIQYF. V gene TRBV27 combines with J gene TRBJ2-4; possibly TRBD1 for D (6 bases). The CDR3 extends over 15 amino acids. Germline V gene sequence: CDR1 MNHEY, CDR2 SMNVEV (reference sequence). V lost 3 bases, J lost 0 bases, and 9 bases lay in between.

This sequence joins TRBV6-1 and TRBJ2-4; D tentatively fits TRBD1 or TRBD2 (5 bases each). In germline, CDR1 is MNHNS, CDR2 SASEGT. This CDR3 contains 16 residues. V was pared by 3 bases and J by 0 bases, with 12 bases between. The CDR3 loop is CASSEMGTLAKNIQYF. For the CDR3, the DNA is TGTGCCAGCAGTGAGATGGGGACCTTAGCCAAAAACATTCAGTACTTC.

The chain joins TRBV19 to TRBJ1-3; no reliable D call. CDR1 is LNHDA and CDR2 is SQIVND in the germline V gene (reference sequence). V lost 3 bases, J lost 2 bases, and 14 bases lay in between. The CDR3 length is 16 residues. The CDR3 sequence: CASSIWLGATGNTIYF. In DNA, the CDR3 is TGTGCCAGTAGTATTTGGCTGGGAGCCACTGGAAACACCATATATTTT.

This clone appeared a few times. V and J are TRBV6-5 and TRBJ2-2; D perhaps matches TRBD1 (6 bases). Germline loops: CDR1 MNHEY, CDR2 SVGAGI. The CDR3 totals 14 residues. V was clipped by 5 bases and J by 1 base, with 8 bases between them. The CDR3 here is CASSRTENTGELFF. The CDR3 coding sequence is TGTGCCAGCAGTCGGACAGAGAACACCGGGGAGCTGTTTTTT.

V usage is TRBV29-1 and J usage is TRBJ1-1; no clear D. The V end lost 3 bases, the J end lost 10 bases, and 3 bases lay between the germline ends. Germline values: CDR1 SQVTM, CDR2 ANQGSEA. This CDR3 has 8 amino acids. CDR3 region: CSVDGAFF. CDR3 coding DNA: TGCAGCGTTGATGGAGCTTTCTTT.

V usage is TRBV6-6 and J usage is TRBJ1-1, with D tentatively TRBD1 (5 bases). V was clipped by 5 bases and J by 1 base, with 8 bases between them. The CDR3 consists of 13 residues. Germline-derived CDR1 and CDR2 are MNHNY and SVGAGI (reference sequence). The CDR3 is CASSQGRNTEAFF. CDR3 sequence (DNA): TGTGCCAGCAGTCAGGGACGGAACACTGAAGCTTTCTTT.

The chain is built from TRBV5-1 and TRBJ2-3, with 12 bases matching TRBD2. J was trimmed by 4 bases and V by 4 bases; bases with no gene match: 7. CDR1 is SGHRS and CDR2 is YFSETQ in the germline V gene. CDR3 length equals 16 residues. In DNA form, the CDR3 reads TGCGCCAGCAGCCAACTGACTAGCGGGAGTGCAGATACGCAGTATTTT. This translates into CASSQLTSGSADTQYF.

The V and J genes are TRBV6-1 and TRBJ2-1, with D perhaps TRBD2 (7 bases). V lost 4 bases and J 7 bases, leaving 20 bases between the germline ends. Per germline, CDR1 MNHNS and CDR2 SASEGT. The CDR3 runs 16 residues. The CDR3 protein is CASSATWGGPRNEQFF. The CDR3 nucleotides read TGTGCCAGCAGTGCGACTTGGGGGGGGCCGAGGAATGAGCAGTTCTTC.

The chain is built from TRBV5-1 and TRBJ1-4; D may be TRBD1 (5 bases). This CDR3 is 14 amino acids long. Deletions cut 2 bases from V and 5 bases from J, with 10 bases between. CDR1 is SGHRS and CDR2 is YFSETQ in the germline V gene. The CDR3 nucleotides are TGCGCCAGCAGCTTTGAGGGGAGGAATGAAAAACTGTTTTTT. Translation gives CASSFEGRNEKLFF.

The chain joins TRBV28 to TRBJ2-5, with D possibly matching TRBD1 (6 bases). With the DNA end fitting TRBJ2-7 better, the J assignment may be wrong. Germline V lookup: CDR1 MDHEN, CDR2 SYDVKM. The length of the CDR3 is 14 residues. CDR3 coding DNA: TGTGCCAGCACCAGGGGCAGGGAATTGTACGAGCAGTACTTC. It specifies CASTRGRELYEQYF.